A single sample gave rise to the 9 T cell receptor beta chains below, sequenced in a study of human T cells and chemical hapten exposure. One entry per CDR3 protein, called by TCRdb with MiXCR from the RACE reads. This sample carries just over 350,000 distinct CDR3 sequences, just under 6.5% of them seen once, and the ten largest clones take around 6.1%. As for time point: patch test 2, 6 weeks after DPC sensitization. The treatment is: therapeutic diphenylcyclopropenone sensitization with weekly scalp DPC. This specimen was whole blood, taken in connection with sensitization to the hapten diphenylcyclopropenone (DPC). The receptors originated from a woman aged 18-30 years with alopecia areata. Some clones in this sample may be carry-over from other donors' samples.

There are many counts of this clonotype. The chain employs TRBV6-5 and TRBJ1-1, with D hard to call. V was shortened by 0 bases and J by 1 base, with 9 bases between the two germline ends. Per the germline V gene, CDR1 is MNHEY and CDR2 is SVGAGI. The CDR3 is 15 amino acids. CDR3 sequence reads: CASSYSRQQNTEAFF. The CDR3 coding sequence is TGTGCCAGCAGTTACTCGAGGCAACAGAACACTGAAGCTTTCTTT.

The chain uses TRBV7-8 and TRBJ2-4, with no clear D. V lost 5 bases and J 0 bases, leaving 11 bases between the germline ends. Germline V lookup: CDR1 SGHVS, CDR2 FQNEAQ. This CDR3 has 15 amino acids. The DNA for the CDR3 is TGTGCCAGCAGCCCCCAAGGCCTAGCCAAAAACATTCAGTACTTC. Translation: CASSPQGLAKNIQYF.

This clonotype was counted between two and nine times. J is TRBJ1-1 and V is TRBV15; tentatively, D is TRBD1 (5 bases). CDR3 length: 15 amino acids. Between the trimmed V and J ends, which lost 0 bases and 5 bases, there was a span of 13 bases. CDR1 and CDR2 (germline): LNHNV, YYDKDF (reference sequence). The CDR3 protein is CATSRDGQGGTEAFF. CDR3 nucleotide sequence: TGTGCCACCAGCAGAGATGGGCAGGGAGGGACTGAAGCTTTCTTT.

This clonotype appeared many times. V and J are TRBV4-1 and TRBJ1-2, with D uncertain. The ends were cut back, 6 bases at V and 3 bases at J, with 20 bases in the middle. Germline CDR1 MGHRA, CDR2 YSYEKL. This CDR3 region has 16 residues. CDR3 residues: CASRSTPGMRDYGYTF. The CDR3 DNA reads as TGCGCCAGCAGAAGTACTCCGGGCATGAGGGACTATGGCTACACCTTC.

This chain joins TRBV6-4 and TRBJ2-1; 9 nucleotides match TRBD2. CDR1 and CDR2 from the germline V gene are MRHNA and SNTAGT. Trimming removed 6 bases from V and 4 bases from J; junction bases left unmatched: 7. There are 15 residues in the CDR3. Here the CDR3 DNA reads TGTGCCAGCAGCACCGGAGCGGGGGGATACAATGAGCAGTTCTTC. Its translation is CASSTGAGGYNEQFF.

This clonotype was found many times. This sequence joins TRBV24-1 and TRBJ2-3; D perhaps matches TRBD2 (6 bases). Trimming removed 2 bases from V and 1 base from J, with 12 bases in between. The CDR3 spans 16 residues. Germline loops: CDR1 KGHDR, CDR2 SFDVKD. This CDR3 is CATSDWPGVGTDTQYF. The CDR3 DNA follows: TGTGCCACCAGTGATTGGCCGGGGGTAGGCACAGATACGCAGTATTTT.

The V call is TRBV5-1, the J call TRBJ2-7, with D perhaps assigned TRBD1 or TRBD2 (5 bases each). Germline V gives CDR1 SGHRS, CDR2 YFSETQ. This CDR3 has 15 amino acids. V shed 4 bases and J shed 3 bases, with 17 bases lying between them. The DNA of the CDR3 is TGCGCCAGCAGCGTTACGGGACCCTGGGACTACGAGCAGTACTTC. Amino acids: CASSVTGPWDYEQYF. Combining the CDR3 with reference TRBV5-1 and TRBJ2-7 gives the whole variable domain KAGVTQTPRYLIKTRGQQVTLSCSPISGHRSVSWYQQTPGQGLQFLFEYFSETQRNKGNFPGRFSGRQFSNSRSEMNVSTLELGDSALYLCASSVTGPWDYEQYFGPGTRLTVT.

The genes are TRBV3-1 and TRBJ2-3, with D perhaps assigned TRBD1 or TRBD2 (6 bases each). Trimming shortened V by 1 base and J by 5 bases, and 10 bases separated the two germline ends. This CDR3 is built from 14 residues. In germline, CDR1 is LGHDT, CDR2 YNNKEL (reference sequence). CDR3 loop: CASSQGGAGDTQYF. In DNA form, the CDR3 reads TGTGCCAGCAGCCAAGGGGGGGCCGGAGATACGCAGTATTTT.

This clonotype was seen a handful of times. The rearrangement joins TRBV7-3 to TRBJ1-1; a possible D gene is TRBD1 (5 bases). V was shortened by 0 bases and J by 3 bases, with 8 bases between the two germline ends. There are 14 residues in the CDR3. Germline-derived CDR1 and CDR2 are SGHTA and FQGTGA. The CDR3 region has the DNA TGTGCCAGCAGCTTAACTGTAGGGGACACTGAAGCTTTCTTT. This sequence encodes CASSLTVGDTEAFF.